Listed below are T cell receptor beta chains from one sample, sequenced in a study of blood T cell repertoires in COVID-19. Clones were sequenced by immunoSEQ multiplex PCR, and TCRdb holds only the in-frame ones, with some missing. The profile covers some 670,000 clones, with approximately 90% appearing a single time and 0.2% to 0.3% taken by the ten largest. Sequenced sample: peripheral blood. All receptors derive from a woman aged 18-29 years with acute or convalescent COVID-19. The CDR3 runs from the conserved cysteine through the conserved F or W. The D gene is left open where the match is weak. Expanded clones are given a class, and other clones once, few, many or no size at all.

J: TRBJ2-2
size: -
D: -
V: TRBV2
CDR3: CASKDGTNTGELFF
DNA: TGTGCCAGCAAAGACGGGACGAACACCGGGGAGCTGTTTTTT

J: TRBJ1-2
size: -
D: -
V: TRBV14
CDR3: CASSQSEPEYGYTF
DNA: TGTGCCAGCAGCCAATCGGAGCCGGAGTATGGCTACACCTTC

J: TRBJ2-1
size: -
D: -
V: TRBV3-1/TRBV3-2
CDR3: CASSSRGEQFF
DNA: TGTGCCAGCAGCTCCCGGGGGGAGCAGTTCTTC

J: TRBJ1-6
size: -
D: -
V: TRBV19
CDR3: CASSVTGYNSPLHF
DNA: TGTGCCAGTAGTGTCACAGGTTATAATTCACCCCTCCACTTT

J: TRBJ1-5
size: -
D: TRBD1
V: TRBV5-6
CDR3: CASSEGQGGYQPQHF
DNA: TGTGCCAGCAGCGAGGGACAGGGCGGGTATCAGCCCCAGCATTTT

J: TRBJ2-6
size: -
D: -
V: TRBV11-2
CDR3: CASRSTHPYSGANVLTF
DNA: TGTGCCAGCAGGTCGACACACCCTTACTCTGGGGCCAACGTCCTGACTTTC

J: TRBJ2-7
size: -
D: -
V: TRBV9
CDR3: CASSVGQSYEQYF
DNA: TGTGCCAGCAGCGTAGGCCAGTCCTACGAGCAGTACTTC

J: TRBJ1-2
size: -
D: TRBD1
V: TRBV19
CDR3: CASSPDRGDNYGYTF
DNA: TGTGCCAGTAGTCCCGACAGGGGTGATAACTATGGCTACACCTTC

J: TRBJ2-3
size: -
D: TRBD2
V: TRBV28
CDR3: CASSTGGSTDTQYF
DNA: TGTGCCAGCAGTACGGGGGGGAGCACAGATACGCAGTATTTT

J: TRBJ2-1
size: -
D: TRBD1
V: TRBV19
CDR3: CASSSRDRISHNEQFF
DNA: TGTGCCAGTAGTTCCCGGGACAGAATCTCGCACAATGAGCAGTTCTTC

J: TRBJ1-6
size: few
D: TRBD1
V: TRBV28
CDR3: CASSPAGGLDSPLHF
DNA: TGTGCCAGCAGTCCGGCAGGGGGCTTGGATTCACCCCTCCACTTT

J: TRBJ1-1
size: -
D: -
V: TRBV3-1/TRBV3-2
CDR3: CASSPGSGGKTEAFF
DNA: TGTGCCAGCAGCCCTGGTTCAGGCGGGAAGACTGAAGCTTTCTTT

J: TRBJ1-1
size: -
D: TRBD1
V: TRBV6-6
CDR3: CASLAGGNTEAFF
DNA: TGTGCCAGCTTGGCAGGGGGGAACACTGAAGCTTTCTTT

J: TRBJ2-3
size: -
D: -
V: TRBV24-1
CDR3: CATSDPGQYTQYF
DNA: TGTGCCACCAGTGACCCTGGACAGTATACGCAGTATTTT

J: TRBJ1-4
size: -
D: -
V: TRBV7-8
CDR3: CASRPRRPNEKLFF
DNA: TGTGCCAGCAGGCCCAGGAGGCCCAATGAAAAACTGTTTTTT

J: TRBJ2-2
size: -
D: -
V: TRBV11-3
CDR3: CASSLRGGTGELFF
DNA: TGTGCCAGCAGCTTACGGGGAGGCACCGGGGAGCTGTTTTTT

J: TRBJ1-2
size: -
D: TRBD1
V: TRBV7-9
CDR3: CASSLRGPYDGYTF
DNA: TGTGCCAGCAGCTTAAGGGGGCCGTATGATGGCTACACCTTC

J: TRBJ2-5
size: -
D: -
V: TRBV6-2/TRBV6-3
CDR3: CASSYHRRVWVYQETQYF
DNA: TGTGCCAGCAGTTACCACAGGAGGGTGTGGGTGTACCAAGAGACCCAGTACTTC

J: TRBJ1-6
size: -
D: -
V: TRBV11-2
CDR3: CASSLNPGSGSPLHF
DNA: TGTGCCAGCAGCTTAAATCCAGGGTCCGGTTCACCCCTCCACTTT

J: TRBJ1-2
size: -
D: -
V: TRBV9
CDR3: CASSAEQRDYGYTF
DNA: TGTGCCAGCAGCGCAGAACAGAGAGACTATGGCTACACCTTC

J: TRBJ1-2
size: -
D: TRBD1
V: TRBV9
CDR3: CASSPTGDAYGYTF
DNA: TGTGCCAGCAGCCCAACAGGGGATGCCTATGGCTACACCTTC

J: TRBJ1-1
size: once
D: TRBD1
V: TRBV29-1
CDR3: CSVDRDRIIF
DNA: TGCAGCGTAGACCGGGACAGGATAATCTTT

J: TRBJ1-1
size: -
D: TRBD1
V: TRBV29-1
CDR3: CSARDRNEAFF
DNA: TGCAGCGCCAGGGACAGGAATGAAGCTTTCTTT

J: TRBJ1-2
size: -
D: TRBD1
V: TRBV6-6
CDR3: CASSYSGQVDCTF
DNA: TGTGCCAGCAGTTACTCAGGACAGGTAGATTGCACCTTC